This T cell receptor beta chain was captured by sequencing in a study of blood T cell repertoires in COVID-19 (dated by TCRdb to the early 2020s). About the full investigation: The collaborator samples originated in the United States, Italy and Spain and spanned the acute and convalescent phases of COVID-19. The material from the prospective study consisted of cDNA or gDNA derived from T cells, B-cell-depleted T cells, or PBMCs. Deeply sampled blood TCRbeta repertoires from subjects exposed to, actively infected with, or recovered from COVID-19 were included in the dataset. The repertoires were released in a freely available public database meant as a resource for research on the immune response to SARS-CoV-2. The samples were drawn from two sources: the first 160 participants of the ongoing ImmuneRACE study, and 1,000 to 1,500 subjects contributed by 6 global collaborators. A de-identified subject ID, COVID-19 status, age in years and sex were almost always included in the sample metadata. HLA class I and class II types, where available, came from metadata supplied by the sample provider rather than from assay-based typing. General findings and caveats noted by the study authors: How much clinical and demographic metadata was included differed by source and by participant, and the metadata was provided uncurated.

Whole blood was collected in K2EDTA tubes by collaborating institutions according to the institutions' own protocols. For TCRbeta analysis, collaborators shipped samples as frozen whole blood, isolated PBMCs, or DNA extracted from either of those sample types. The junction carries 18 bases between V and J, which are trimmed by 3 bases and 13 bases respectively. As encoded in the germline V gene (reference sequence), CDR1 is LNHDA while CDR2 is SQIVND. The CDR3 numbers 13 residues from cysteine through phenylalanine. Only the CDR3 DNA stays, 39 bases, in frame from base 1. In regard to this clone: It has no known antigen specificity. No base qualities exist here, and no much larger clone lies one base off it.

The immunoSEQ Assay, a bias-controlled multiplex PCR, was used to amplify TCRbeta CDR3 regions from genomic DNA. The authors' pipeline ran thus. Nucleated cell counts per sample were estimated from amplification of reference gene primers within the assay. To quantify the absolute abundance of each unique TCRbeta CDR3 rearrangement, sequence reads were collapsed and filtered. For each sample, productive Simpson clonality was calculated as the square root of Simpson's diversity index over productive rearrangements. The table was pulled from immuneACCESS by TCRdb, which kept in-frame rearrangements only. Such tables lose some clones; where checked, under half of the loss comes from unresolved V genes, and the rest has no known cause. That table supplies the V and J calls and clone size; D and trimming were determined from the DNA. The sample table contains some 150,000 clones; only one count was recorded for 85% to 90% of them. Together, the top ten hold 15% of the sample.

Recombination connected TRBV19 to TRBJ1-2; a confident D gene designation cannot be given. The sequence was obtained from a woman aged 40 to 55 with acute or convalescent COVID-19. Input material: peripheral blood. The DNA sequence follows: TGTGCCAGTAGTATTTCCAACCTCGGGGAGCTCACCTTC. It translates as CASSISNLGELTF.